A selection of T cell receptor beta chains follows, all from one sample in a study of T cell changes during pregnancy in multiple sclerosis. Generated by immunoSEQ multiplex PCR, the TCRdb table keeps only in-frame clones and is missing some. The sample consists of over 35,000 clones, almost 95% of them appearing once. The specimen was CD8+ T cells from peripheral blood mononuclear cells, collected in the third trimester of pregnancy. All receptors come from a female donor with multiple sclerosis, enrolled in a pregnancy study. CDR3s include the opening cysteine and the closing phenylalanine or tryptophan. A D gene is named only where the DNA matches it firmly.

v_call	j_call	d_call	cdr3_nt	cdr3_aa
TRBV9	TRBJ2-5	TRBD1	TGTGCCAGCAGCGCTAAGGGACAGGGGGTAATTAGAGAGACCCAGTACTTC	CASSAKGQGVIRETQYF
TRBV7-8	TRBJ2-2	TRBD2	TGTGCCAGCAGCTCCCTGGCTAGCGGGAGGGCGACCGGGGAGCTGTTTTTT	CASSSLASGRATGELFF
TRBV4-2	TRBJ2-7	TRBD2	TGTGCCAGCAGCCAAGGTGCGGGGGGCTACGAGCAGTACTTC	CASSQGAGGYEQYF
TRBV7-2	TRBJ2-3	TRBD2	TGTGCCAGCAGCTTAATTTCTAGCGGGGGGGCTAGCACAGATACGCAGTATTTT	CASSLISSGGASTDTQYF
TRBV7-9	TRBJ2-2	TRBD1	TGTGCCAGCAGCTCCGACAGGGCCTCGGTGAGCGGGGAGCTGTTTTTT	CASSSDRASVSGELFF
TRBV6-5	TRBJ2-7	NA	TGTGCCAGCAGTTACTCGCAGGGGTCCTACGAGCAGTACTTC	CASSYSQGSYEQYF
TRBV9	TRBJ2-7	TRBD2	TGTGCCAGCAGCACGGGAGGGGGTGCCGAGCAGTACTTC	CASSTGGGAEQYF
TRBV7-7	TRBJ2-5	NA	TGTGCTAGCAGCTTAGAGGAACAGGGTACCCAAGAGACCCAGTACTTC	CASSLEEQGTQETQYF
TRBV5-6	TRBJ2-1	TRBD1	TGTGCCAGCAGCTCCACAGGGGGCAGATTGCAGTTCTTC	CASSSTGGRLQFF
TRBV2	TRBJ2-7	NA	TGTGCCAGCCGGAGCGAAAGGTACGAGCAGTACTTC	CASRSERYEQYF
TRBV6-5	TRBJ2-7	TRBD2	TGTGCCAGCAGTCCGGGACTAGCGACCTACGAGCAGTACTTC	CASSPGLATYEQYF
TRBV7-6	TRBJ1-3	NA	TGTGCCAGCAGCTTAGAATTGGCAGGAAACACCATATATTTT	CASSLELAGNTIYF
TRBV27	TRBJ2-7	TRBD2	TGTGCCAGCAGTTTATCGTCCGGACTAGCTACCGGTGAGCAGTACTTC	CASSLSSGLATGEQYF
TRBV7-9	TRBJ2-7	NA	TGTGCCAGCAGCTTGACGGGGTCCCACGAGCAGTACTTC	CASSLTGSHEQYF
TRBV7-2	TRBJ2-5	NA	TGTGCCAGCAGCTCGTGGCACCTCCAAGAGACCCAGTACTTC	CASSSWHLQETQYF
TRBV10-1	TRBJ1-2	NA	TGCGCCAGCAGTGAGTCTCCCCAGGGGCCCAGAACTTACTATGGCTACACCTTC	CASSESPQGPRTYYGYTF
TRBV7-3	TRBJ2-6	NA	TGTGCCAGCAGCTTAGACATTACTGGGGCCAACGTCCTGACTTTC	CASSLDITGANVLTF
TRBV11-2	TRBJ2-7	TRBD1	TGTGCCAGCAGCTCCTGGACAGGGGGCCCCTACGAGCAGTACTTC	CASSSWTGGPYEQYF
TRBV5-1	TRBJ2-1	NA	TGCGCCAGCAGCCGCCGGACAAGCCCGAATGAGCAGTTCTTC	CASSRRTSPNEQFF